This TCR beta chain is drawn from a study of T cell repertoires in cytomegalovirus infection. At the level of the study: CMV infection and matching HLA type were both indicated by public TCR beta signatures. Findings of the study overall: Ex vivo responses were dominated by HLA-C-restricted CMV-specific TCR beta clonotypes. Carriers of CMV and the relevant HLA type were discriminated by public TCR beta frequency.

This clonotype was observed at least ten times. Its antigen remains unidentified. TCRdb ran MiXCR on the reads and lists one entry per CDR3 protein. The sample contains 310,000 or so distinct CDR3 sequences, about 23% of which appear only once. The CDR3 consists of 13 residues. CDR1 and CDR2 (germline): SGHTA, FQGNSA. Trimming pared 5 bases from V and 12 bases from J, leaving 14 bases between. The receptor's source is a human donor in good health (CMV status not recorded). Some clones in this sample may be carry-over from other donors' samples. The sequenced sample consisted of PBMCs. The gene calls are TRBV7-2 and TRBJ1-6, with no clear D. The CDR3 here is CASSTPLGQPLHF. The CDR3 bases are TGTGCCAGCAGCACTCCCCTCGGGCAACCCCTCCACTTT.